The 7 T cell receptor beta chains reported below all come from one sample, sequenced in a study of T cells after yellow fever vaccination. From the 5' RACE reads, TCRdb called clonotypes with MiXCR, one entry per CDR3 protein. The sample holds around 310,000 distinct CDR3 sequences, 3.6% seen once. The sample in question was PBMCs, obtained on the day of the yellow fever booster vaccination. These receptors all come from a man younger than 30 who received the YFV17D yellow fever vaccine.

This clonotype showed up just a few times. The genes are TRBV4-2 and TRBJ2-2, with TRBD2 matching 7 bases. Per the germline V gene, CDR1 is LGHNA and CDR2 is YNFKEQ. The CDR3 is 14 residues long. V shed 1 base, J shed 7 bases, and the junction held 3 bases outside the gene matches. In DNA form, the CDR3 reads TGTGCCAGCAGCCAAGGGGGGGGGATCGGGGAGCTGTTTTTT. Translation: CASSQGGGIGELFF.

The gene calls are TRBV4-1 and TRBJ1-5; no clear D. This CDR3 region has 15 residues. Germline CDR1 MGHRA, CDR2 YSYEKL. V dropped 1 base and J dropped 0 bases, with 7 bases sitting between them. The CDR3 loop is CASSQATISNQPQHF. The CDR3 bases are TGCGCCAGCAGCCAAGCTACAATTAGCAATCAGCCCCAGCATTTT.

This clonotype was picked up many times. This chain links TRBV7-2 with TRBJ2-3; D is unclear. Trimming removed 6 bases from V and 3 bases from J, with 10 bases in between. CDR3 size: 13 residues. CDR1 and CDR2 from the germline V gene are SGHTA and FQGNSA. The CDR3 sequence: CASSFPGTDTQYF. CDR3 bases: TGTGCCAGCAGTTTTCCAGGTACAGATACGCAGTATTTT.

This clonotype was counted a few times. V gene TRBV5-1 combines with J gene TRBJ1-1; D is unresolved. The CDR3 sequence is 14 residues long. V was cut by 4 bases and J by 1 base, with 11 bases left in between. Germline V gene data show CDR1 as SGHRS and CDR2 as YFSETQ. The CDR3 DNA is TGCGCCAGCAGCCGAGGGTTAACGAACACTGAAGCTTTCTTT. This gives the protein CASSRGLTNTEAFF.

There are a few counts of this clonotype. This chain joins TRBV29-1 and TRBJ1-1; perhaps TRBD1 as D (5 bases). Between the trimmed V and J ends, which lost 0 bases and 7 bases, there was a span of 12 bases. The CDR3 sequence is 13 residues long. Germline V gives CDR1 SQVTM, CDR2 ANQGSEA. The CDR3 sequence: CSVEDDGGGEAFF. In DNA form, the CDR3 reads TGCAGCGTTGAAGATGACGGGGGTGGTGAAGCTTTCTTT.

This clonotype was recorded at least ten times. The chain uses TRBV7-6 and TRBJ2-1; 10 nucleotides agree with TRBD2. J gave up 11 bases and V 4 bases, and 8 bases lay outside the gene matches. Germline CDR1 reads SGHVS; CDR2 reads FNYEAQ. CDR3 size: 14 residues. DNA for the CDR3: TGTGCCAGCAGCTCGCGGACTAGCGGCTCAAAGCAGTTCTTC. Its translation: CASSSRTSGSKQFF.

CDR3 loop: CASSATRVTNEKLFF. The CDR3 DNA sequence: TGTGCCAGCAGTGCAACAAGAGTAACTAATGAAAAACTGTTTTTT. The rearrangement joins TRBV27 to TRBJ1-4; D not certain. The V gene's germline CDR1 is MNHEY and CDR2 SMNVEV (reference sequence). The CDR3 length is 15 residues. V was trimmed by 5 bases and J by 1 base, leaving 11 bases between them.